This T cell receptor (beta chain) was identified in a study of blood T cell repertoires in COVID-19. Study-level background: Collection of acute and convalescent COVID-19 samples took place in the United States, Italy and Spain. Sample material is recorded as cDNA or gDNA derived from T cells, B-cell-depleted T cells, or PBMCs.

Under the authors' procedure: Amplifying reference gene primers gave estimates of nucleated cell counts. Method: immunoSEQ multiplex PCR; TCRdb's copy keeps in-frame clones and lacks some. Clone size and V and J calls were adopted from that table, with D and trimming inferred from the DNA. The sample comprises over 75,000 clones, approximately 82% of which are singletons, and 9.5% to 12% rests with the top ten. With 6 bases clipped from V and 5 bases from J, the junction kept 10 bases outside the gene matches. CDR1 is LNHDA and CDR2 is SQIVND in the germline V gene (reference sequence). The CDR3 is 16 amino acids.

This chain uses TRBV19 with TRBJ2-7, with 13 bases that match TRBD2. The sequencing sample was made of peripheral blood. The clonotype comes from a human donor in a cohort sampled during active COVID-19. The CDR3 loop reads CASSLGGTSGRDEQYF. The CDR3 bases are TGTGCCAGTAGCCTGGGAGGAACTAGCGGGAGGGACGAGCAGTACTTC.